This T cell receptor beta chain was identified in a study of CD8+ T cells in alopecia areata. The overall study: In an open-label trial, patients got 5 to 10 mg tofacitinib twice daily. Points from the study as a whole: More clonal than normal scalp was lesional scalp, particularly alopecia totalis/universalis. With tofacitinib ongoing, many expanded lesional clones persisted in both scalp and blood.

As for this clone: What it binds is not known.

Sequencing templates came from extracted RNA that was reverse transcribed into cDNA. Produced via immunoSEQ multiplex PCR; TCRdb's table is partial and in-frame only. Here the sample spans fewer than 250,000 clones, around three fifths being singletons. Germline CDR1 and CDR2: SNHLY and FYNNEI. V lost 6 bases, J lost 6 bases, and 17 bases lay in between. CDR3 length: 14 amino acids. Specified treatment: oral pan-JAK inhibitor, 5-10 mg twice daily. The sequence came from a human donor with alopecia areata. This chain connects TRBV2 to TRBJ1-2, with D maybe TRBD1 (6 bases). The specimen was CD4+ T cells sorted from blood, collected at week 4, from a patient treated with tofacitinib. The CDR3 protein is CASSADRTSHGYTF. The CDR3 nucleotides are TGTGCCAGCAGCGCAGACAGGACGAGCCATGGCTACACCTTC. Using reference TRBV2 and TRBJ1-2 for the parts outside the CDR3, the full variable domain is EPEVTQTPSHQVTQMGQEVILRCVPISNHLYFYWYRQILGQKVEFLVSFYNNEISEKSEIFDDQFSVERPDGSNFTLKIRSTKLEDSAMYFCASSADRTSHGYTFGSGTRLTVV.